These 21 T cell receptor beta chains were sequenced from one sample in a study of T cell repertoires in cytomegalovirus infection. One entry per CDR3 protein results from TCRdb running MiXCR on the reads. Of roughly 310,000 distinct CDR3 sequences listed, about a sixth were seen once; the top ten hold 12%. The sample was PBMCs. These receptors came from a human donor in good health (CMV status not recorded). Some clones in this sample may be carry-over from other donors' samples.

This clonotype was picked up many times. J is TRBJ1-3 and V is TRBV10-3, with D perhaps matching TRBD1 (6 bases). The germline V gene has CDR1 ENHRY and CDR2 SYGVKD. The CDR3 contains 14 residues. V shed 8 bases and J shed 2 bases, with 13 bases lying between them. The CDR3 here is CAIGGPSTGNTIYF. CDR3 bases: TGTGCCATCGGGGGGCCCAGCACTGGAAACACCATATATTTT.

A few counts support this clonotype. V gene TRBV5-1 combines with J gene TRBJ2-1; weak D call: TRBD2 (5 bases). Germline V CDR1 and CDR2: SGHRS, YFSETQ. Between the trimmed V and J ends, which lost 4 bases and 3 bases, there was a span of 29 bases. This CDR3 contains 20 residues. The CDR3 region has the DNA TGCGCCAGCAGCCGGACTCGGCTAGGGAATCTCCCCCGTAACTACAATGAGCAGTTCTTC. It encodes CASSRTRLGNLPRNYNEQFF.

The sample holds many counts of this clonotype. The CDR3 nucleotides read TGTGCCAGCAGCTTTGGACAGGGGTCGGCGCAGCCCCAGCATTTT. Residues: CASSFGQGSAQPQHF. The chain employs TRBV5-6 and TRBJ1-5, with TRBD1 matching 9 bases. From germline, CDR1 is SGHDT and CDR2 YYEEEE. With V trimmed by 2 bases and J by 7 bases, 7 bases remained unmatched. CDR3 length: 15 amino acids.

The chain uses TRBV7-2 and TRBJ2-7, with TRBD1 identical over 12 bases. Germline values: CDR1 SGHTA, CDR2 FQGNSA. The CDR3 extends over 16 amino acids. The ends lost 2 bases at V and 6 bases at J; junction bases unmatched: 8. The CDR3 sequence is CASSLRGTGGMAEQYF. The CDR3 DNA reads as TGTGCCAGCAGCTTAAGGGGGACAGGGGGCATGGCCGAGCAGTACTTC.

This clonotype was counted only a few times. The chain joins TRBV7-9 to TRBJ1-1; perhaps TRBD1 as D (5 bases). The germline V gene encodes CDR1 SEHNR and CDR2 FQNEAQ (reference sequence). V gave up 1 base and J gave up 5 bases, with 14 bases separating them. The CDR3 loop spans 15 amino acids. The CDR3 here is CASSLGAGRHTEAFF. DNA of the CDR3: TGTGCCAGCAGCTTAGGGGCAGGGCGTCATACTGAAGCTTTCTTT.

V and J are TRBV20-1 and TRBJ2-5; 10 bases line up with TRBD2. Germline V lookup: CDR1 DFQATT, CDR2 SNEGSKA (reference sequence). This CDR3 is built from 13 residues. The trim removed 5 bases at V and 5 bases at J, leaving 5 bases unmatched. In nucleotides, the CDR3 is TGCAGTGCTTTAGCGGGGGGCGCGGAGACCCAGTACTTC. Translation gives CSALAGGAETQYF.

This clonotype was detected ten times or more. The chain combines TRBV7-2 with TRBJ1-5; D not resolved. Trimming stripped 3 bases from V and 0 bases from J, with 9 bases between. This CDR3 is 15 amino acids long. From germline, CDR1 is SGHTA and CDR2 FQGNSA. As DNA, the CDR3 is TGTGCCAGCAGCTTTGAGGGTTTTAGCAATCAGCCCCAGCATTTT. As protein: CASSFEGFSNQPQHF. Full variable domain (rest looked up from reference TRBV7-2 and TRBJ1-5): GAGVSQSPSNKVTEKGKDVELRCDPISGHTALYWYRQSLGQGLEFLIYFQGNSAPDKSGLPSDRFSAERTGGSVSTLTIQRTQQEDSAVYLCASSFEGFSNQPQHFGDGTRLSIL.

The genes are TRBV7-9 and TRBJ2-3; D assignment may be TRBD1 or TRBD2 (5 bases each). The CDR3 sequence is 14 residues long. Germline CDR1 reads SEHNR; CDR2 reads FQNEAQ (reference sequence). V lost 6 bases and J 5 bases, leaving 15 bases between the germline ends. The CDR3 nucleotides are TGTGCCAGCAGAGCGGACATTGGGATAGATACGCAGTATTTT. Its protein product is CASRADIGIDTQYF.

V usage is TRBV29-1 and J usage is TRBJ2-1, with D perhaps matching TRBD1 (6 bases). V was trimmed by 7 bases and J by 1 base, leaving 17 bases between them. The CDR3 has 15 amino acids. Per the germline V gene, CDR1 is SQVTM and CDR2 is ANQGSEA. The CDR3 bases are TGCAGCGGGGCTCGGAAACAGGGATCCTACAATGAGCAGTTCTTC. Its protein product is CSGARKQGSYNEQFF.

This sequence joins TRBV6-8 and TRBJ1-5; maybe TRBD1 (5 bases). The CDR3 length is 15 residues. Trimming left V 5 bases short and J 1 base short, with 12 bases between. Germline V gene sequence: CDR1 MNHGY, CDR2 SAAAGT. CDR3 sequence reads: CASSGPWGSNQPQHF. The CDR3 region has the DNA TGTGCCAGCAGTGGGCCGTGGGGGAGCAATCAGCCCCAGCATTTT.

This clonotype was seen more than once but under ten times. The chain has TRBV5-5 and TRBJ2-7, with unresolved D. The CDR3 extends over 17 amino acids. Germline assignment: CDR1 SGHKS and CDR2 YYEKEE (reference sequence). The V and J ends lost 2 bases and 6 bases respectively, with 24 bases between them. The CDR3 DNA sequence: TGTGCCAGCAGCTTCGACGCCTCAGGTCTGCTTAACCGCGAGCAGTACTTC. Translation: CASSFDASGLLNREQYF.

This chain uses TRBV25-1 with TRBJ2-4; tentative D call: TRBD1 (8 bases). Germline CDR1 and CDR2: MGHDK and SYGVNS. The CDR3 extends over 13 amino acids. With 4 bases removed from V and 8 bases from J, the gap between germline ends came to 12 bases. Here the CDR3 reads CASSVTGGDIQYF. In DNA form, the CDR3 reads TGTGCCAGCAGTGTAACAGGGGGGGACATTCAGTACTTC.

This clonotype was found many times. The chain carries TRBV2 and TRBJ2-5, with D uncertain. The CDR3 has 14 residues. Germline CDR1 SNHLY, CDR2 FYNNEI. The V gene lost 4 bases and the J gene lost 5 bases, with 14 bases spanning the gap. The CDR3 loop is CASSGLMIGETQYF. In nucleotides, the CDR3 is TGTGCCAGCAGTGGCTTGATGATTGGGGAGACCCAGTACTTC.

This clonotype occurred many times. This chain connects TRBV7-9 to TRBJ1-1; no firm D call. Trimming took 5 bases from V and 1 from J, leaving 23 bases between them. CDR1 is SEHNR and CDR2 is FQNEAQ in the germline V gene (reference sequence). The CDR3 has 18 residues. The CDR3 coding sequence is TGTGCCAGCAGCCAACACCGGGGAATACTGGACGGGAACACTGAAGCTTTCTTT. This translates into CASSQHRGILDGNTEAFF.

A few counts support this clonotype. In nucleotides, the CDR3 is TGTGCCAGCAGTATCATGGGGGACGCCACCGGGGAGCTGTTTTTT. Protein sequence: CASSIMGDATGELFF. The chain uses TRBV2 and TRBJ2-2; TRBD1 or TRBD2 may be the D gene (5 bases each). Germline V CDR1 and CDR2: SNHLY, FYNNEI. The V and J ends lost 5 bases and 4 bases respectively, with 14 bases between them. The CDR3 is made up of 15 amino acids.

This clonotype occurred many times. The chain links TRBV7-2 to TRBJ1-2, with 7 bases fitting TRBD1. The V gene end was trimmed by 6 bases and the J gene end by 5 bases; junction bases not matched to a gene: 12. The CDR3 is made up of 15 amino acids. CDR1 and CDR2 (germline): SGHTA, FQGNSA. CDR3 nucleotide sequence: TGTGCCAGCAGTTATCTTACAGGGGTAGGGTATGGCTACACCTTC. Amino acids: CASSYLTGVGYGYTF. The full variable domain, completed using reference TRBV7-2 and TRBJ1-2, is GAGVSQSPSNKVTEKGKDVELRCDPISGHTALYWYRQSLGQGLEFLIYFQGNSAPDKSGLPSDRFSAERTGGSVSTLTIQRTQQEDSAVYLCASSYLTGVGYGYTFGSGTRLTVV.

This clonotype was observed at least ten times. The rearrangement joins TRBV7-2 to TRBJ1-5; D gene uncertain. Between the trimmed V and J ends, which lost 2 bases and 2 bases, there was a span of 13 bases. The length of the CDR3 is 16 residues. The V gene's germline CDR1 is SGHTA and CDR2 FQGNSA. DNA of the CDR3: TGTGCCAGCAGCTTAACGGCCGCTCGTGGCAATCAGCCCCAGCATTTT. Translation gives CASSLTAARGNQPQHF.

This clonotype was observed at least ten times. This sequence joins TRBV28 and TRBJ1-2; 9 bases are shared with TRBD1. V shed 4 bases, J shed 5 bases, and the junction held 2 bases outside the gene matches. CDR1 and CDR2 (germline): MDHEN, SYDVKM. The CDR3 totals 13 residues. The CDR3 here is CASSSGQGYGYTF. The CDR3 DNA reads as TGTGCCAGCAGTTCGGGACAGGGATATGGCTACACCTTC.

This sequence joins TRBV2 and TRBJ2-3; D might be TRBD1 or TRBD2, each matching 5 bases. Trimming pared 5 bases from V and 2 bases from J, leaving 17 bases between. Germline CDR1 is SNHLY and CDR2 is FYNNEI. The CDR3 totals 16 residues. The CDR3 DNA follows: TGTGCCAGCAGTTGGGGCGGGCGGTCGGACACAGATACGCAGTATTTT. Protein sequence: CASSWGGRSDTDTQYF.

This clonotype was picked up a small number of times. CDR3 coding DNA: TGTGCCAGCAGCACCACAGGGGGCCGAGGCCCGAACACCGGGGAGCTGTTTTTT. The encoded protein is CASSTTGGRGPNTGELFF. The rearrangement links TRBV7-9 to TRBJ2-2, with 9 bases matching TRBD1. In germline, CDR1 is SEHNR, CDR2 FQNEAQ (reference sequence). V lost 5 bases and J lost 0; bases outside the gene matches: 10. The CDR3 spans 18 residues.

In this sample, this clonotype turned up a few times. In nucleotides, the CDR3 is TGTGCCAGCAGCTTATGGCCGGGGGACTATGGCTACACCTTC. Residues: CASSLWPGDYGYTF. The chain recombines TRBV7-2 with TRBJ1-2, with D possibly TRBD1 on 5 matching bases. CDR1 and CDR2 (germline): SGHTA, FQGNSA. Deletions cut 2 bases from V and 3 bases from J, with 10 bases between. The CDR3 length is 14 residues. Together with reference TRBV7-2 and TRBJ1-2, the CDR3 gives the full variable domain: GAGVSQSPSNKVTEKGKDVELRCDPISGHTALYWYRQSLGQGLEFLIYFQGNSAPDKSGLPSDRFSAERTGGSVSTLTIQRTQQEDSAVYLCASSLWPGDYGYTFGSGTRLTVV.